This TCR beta chain was profiled in a study of T cell responses to AZD1222 COVID-19 vaccine. Study-level points and caveats: Researchers report vaccine-associated CD4 TCRs spanning spike, with dominance at 160-218 and 743-854. In the spike-specific TCR repertoire, nearly half reportedly target unmutated variant regions.

Assay used: immunoSEQ multiplex PCR; TCRdb lists only in-frame clones, some missing. The sample includes tens of thousands of clones, roughly three quarters of them seen just once. CDR1 and CDR2 (germline): SGHAT, FQNNGV. The CDR3 sequence is 17 residues long. With V trimmed by 2 bases and J by 7 bases, 17 bases remained unmatched. On this clone: Its specificity is not known.

The starting material was peripheral blood, obtained 28 days after the second AZD1222 dose. The clonotype was recovered from an adult who received the AZD1222 COVID-19 vaccine. This chain links TRBV11-2 with TRBJ2-7; 7 bases match TRBD2. The CDR3: CASSLWASGGTLWEQYF. In DNA form, the CDR3 reads TGTGCCAGCAGCTTATGGGCTAGCGGAGGTACCCTCTGGGAGCAGTACTTC.